The present T cell receptor beta chain was sequenced within a study of identical twins. CDR3 length: 14 residues. Germline V gene sequence: CDR1 SGHTA, CDR2 FQGNSA. Between the trimmed V and J ends, which lost 5 bases and 0 bases, there was a span of 9 bases. Whole-study findings and limits: Memory repertoires lacked the insertion deficit that abundant cord blood beta clonotypes showed. Cross-sectional statistical analysis was relied on for the conclusions, without the same donors being followed.

This clonotype was detected ten times or more. What it recognizes is unknown. Each cDNA held unique molecular identifiers, and template switching gave it a universal primer site. From the 5' RACE reads, TCRdb called clonotypes with MiXCR, one entry per CDR3 protein. Seen here are about 570,000 distinct CDR3 sequences, 7.5% to 10% observed once, and the top ten hold roughly 3.2%. In addition, the sample was reused for a study of yellow fever vaccine responses in identical twins.

The rearrangement links TRBV7-2 to TRBJ2-3; the D is unclear. Sequencing was done on a sample of PBMCs. The source is a woman between 18 and 30 years old in good health. The chain's CDR3 is CASSQETSTDTQYF. The CDR3 bases are TGTGCCAGCAGCCAGGAAACTAGCACAGATACGCAGTATTTT.